Below, 3 T cell receptor beta chains from the same sample are listed, as sequenced in a study of blood T cell repertoires in COVID-19. Only in-frame clones appear in the TCRdb table, and some are missing; sequencing was by immunoSEQ multiplex PCR. Of about 34,000 clones in the sample, about 90% were seen once. Material for sequencing was peripheral blood. These receptors were obtained from an elderly man with acute or convalescent COVID-19.

The chain has TRBV18 and TRBJ2-6; TRBD1 might be the D (6 bases). The germline gives CDR1 KGHSH, CDR2 LQKENI. CDR3 length: 16 amino acids. V lost 3 bases and J 0 bases, leaving 9 bases between the germline ends. The CDR3, as DNA: TGTGCCAGCTCACCCACGGACAGCTCTGGGGCCAACGTCCTGACTTTC. As protein: CASSPTDSSGANVLTF.

The chain has TRBV18 and TRBJ1-1; D may be TRBD1 (5 bases). The germline V gene has CDR1 KGHSH and CDR2 LQKENI. The V gene lost 2 bases and the J gene lost 3 bases, with 13 bases spanning the gap. This CDR3 spans 15 amino acids. The CDR3 nucleotides read TGTGCCAGCTCACCAGAGGGACTAATGGACACTGAAGCTTTCTTT. It is translated as CASSPEGLMDTEAFF. Complete variable domain (other parts from reference TRBV18 and TRBJ1-1): NAGVMQNPRHLVRRRGQEARLRCSPMKGHSHVYWYRQLPEEGLKFMVYLQKENIIDESGMPKERFSAEFPKEGPSILRIQQVVRGDSAAYFCASSPEGLMDTEAFFGQGTRLTVV.

This clone was seen once. This rearrangement joins TRBV19 to TRBJ2-1, with 7 bases lining up with TRBD2. CDR3 length: 16 amino acids. CDR1 and CDR2 from the germline V gene are LNHDA and SQIVND (reference sequence). Trimming took 2 bases from V and 7 from J; bases not matched to a gene: 11. The CDR3 protein is CASSIRNIWGGNEQFF. The CDR3 region has the DNA TGTGCCAGTAGTATAAGGAATATTTGGGGGGGGAATGAGCAGTTCTTC.